Shown below are 10 T cell receptor beta chains from a single sample sequenced in a study of STAT5B mutations in CD4+ large granular lymphocyte leukemia (dated 2022 in TCRdb). The library was built by means of the immunoSEQ multiplex PCR assay. Held by TCRdb, this immuneACCESS table contains in-frame sequences only and omits some clones. Under half of the omission traces to an unresolved V gene where checked; the cause of the rest is unknown. The table for this sample lists fewer than 35,000 clones; 65% to 75% of them were counted only once. The ten largest account for 1% to 1.2% of the sample. The material sequenced was CD4+ T cells from blood buffy coats. The receptors derive from a human donor in good health.

The CDR3 loop is CASSQDLVATNEKLFF. CDR3 bases: TGTGCCAGCAGCCAGGACTTAGTTGCAACTAATGAAAAACTGTTTTTT. The chain joins TRBV5-4 to TRBJ1-4, with D uncertain. V dropped 4 bases and J dropped 0 bases, with 13 bases sitting between them. Germline CDR1 SGHNT, CDR2 YYREEE (reference sequence). The CDR3 sequence is 16 residues long.

The CDR3 loop reads CASRTWSLAGGPLGETQYF. Written as DNA, the CDR3 is TGTGCCAGCAGGACCTGGTCTCTAGCGGGGGGGCCGCTTGGAGAGACCCAGTACTTC. The V call is TRBV27, the J call TRBJ2-5; 12 bases agree with TRBD2. Germline CDR1 and CDR2: MNHEY and SMNVEV (reference sequence). The CDR3 is 19 residues long. V lost 6 bases to trimming and J lost 4 bases; unmatched junction nucleotides: 18.

This rearrangement joins TRBV29-1 to TRBJ2-2, with a tentative D call TRBD1 (6 bases). From germline, CDR1 is SQVTM and CDR2 ANQGSEA. The CDR3 loop spans 15 amino acids. Trimming removed 1 base from V and 1 base from J, with 10 bases in between. This CDR3 reads CSVEVRGGNTGELFF. CDR3 nucleotide sequence: TGCAGCGTTGAAGTAAGAGGGGGGAACACCGGGGAGCTGTTTTTT.

This chain joins TRBV7-2 and TRBJ2-1, with 14 bases matching TRBD2. CDR1 and CDR2 (germline): SGHTA, FQGNSA. The V segment lost 5 bases and the J segment 10 bases; nucleotides outside the gene matches: 19. The CDR3 runs 19 residues. CDR3 amino acids: CASSPSPGLAGARPVEQFF. The CDR3 bases are TGTGCCAGCAGCCCGTCTCCGGGACTAGCGGGAGCCCGGCCGGTCGAGCAGTTCTTC.

The chain couples TRBV10-3 to TRBJ1-1, with 9 bases matching TRBD1. Trimming cost V 6 bases and J 6 bases; bases outside gene matches: 17. Germline CDR1 ENHRY, CDR2 SYGVKD. This CDR3 is 17 amino acids long. CDR3 residues: CAIRTGPGQGVIAEAFF. The DNA for the CDR3 is TGTGCCATCAGGACCGGACCGGGACAGGGTGTAATCGCTGAAGCTTTCTTT.

The V call is TRBV6-5, the J call TRBJ2-7; D is possibly TRBD1 (5 bases). Per germline, CDR1 MNHEY and CDR2 SVGAGI. The CDR3 covers 14 residues. V shed 6 bases and J shed 6 bases, with 18 bases lying between them. In DNA, the CDR3 is TGTGCCAGCAGGATTGACAGAACAAATACCGAGCAGTACGTC. It translates to CASRIDRTNTEQYV.

The V call is TRBV5-1, the J call TRBJ2-5; D gene ambiguous. In germline, CDR1 is SGHRS, CDR2 YFSETQ. The CDR3 contains 13 residues. The V gene lost 0 bases and the J gene lost 4 bases, with 7 bases spanning the gap. The CDR3 nucleotides are TGCGCCAGCAGCTTGGAGGGTAGAGAGACCCAGTACTTC. This translates into CASSLEGRETQYF. Full variable domain (missing parts from reference TRBV5-1 and TRBJ2-5): KAGVTQTPRYLIKTRGQQVTLSCSPISGHRSVSWYQQTPGQGLQFLFEYFSETQRNKGNFPGRFSGRQFSNSRSEMNVSTLELGDSALYLCASSLEGRETQYFGPGTRLLVL.

The V call is TRBV6-1, the J call TRBJ2-2; TRBD2 agrees at 7 bases. The germline CDR1 and CDR2 sequences are MNHNS and SASEGT. This CDR3 has 14 amino acids. V was clipped by 3 bases and J by 3 bases; unmatched bases: 1. CDR3 in DNA: TGTGCCAGCAGTGAGGGGGGGGACACCGGGGAGCTGTTTTTT. Its protein product is CASSEGGDTGELFF.

This chain uses TRBV18 with TRBJ2-7, with TRBD2 matching over 9 bases. V shed 3 bases and J 7 bases; nucleotides not matched to a gene: 4. The CDR3 extends over 13 amino acids. Germline V gene lookup returns CDR1 KGHSH and CDR2 LQKENI. CDR3 DNA: TGTGCCAGCTCACCTAGCGGGAGTGAGGAGCAGTACTTC. Its translation: CASSPSGSEEQYF.

The rearrangement joins TRBV25-1 to TRBJ1-3, with D unresolved. Looked up from germline, CDR1 is MGHDK and CDR2 is SYGVNS. The CDR3 is 14 residues long. V lost 4 bases to trimming and J lost 4 bases, with 11 bases between them. CDR3 DNA: TGTGCCAGCAGTGGGACGGGTAGGGGAAACACCATATATTTT. This sequence encodes CASSGTGRGNTIYF.